This section outlines one T cell receptor (beta chain) sequence together with its context. These data are taken from a study of shared clonotypes between healthy human individuals. Trimming left V 1 base short and J 13 bases short, with 8 bases between. Per germline, CDR1 SEHNR and CDR2 FQNEAQ (reference sequence). The CDR3 has 12 amino acids. The protocol was immunoSEQ multiplex PCR, while the TCRdb copy is restricted to in-frame clones and leaves out a portion. The table lists under 750,000 clones, 55% to 75% of them singletons. This chain uses TRBV7-9 with TRBJ1-6; unclear D gene. The TCR sequence derives from a woman younger than 45 in good health. Material: memory CD4+ T cells sorted from blood. The subset here: CD45RA-negative fraction. In DNA, the CDR3 is TGTGCCAGCAGCTTAGTAGCGGGGCCCCTCCACTTT. Its translation is CASSLVAGPLHF.